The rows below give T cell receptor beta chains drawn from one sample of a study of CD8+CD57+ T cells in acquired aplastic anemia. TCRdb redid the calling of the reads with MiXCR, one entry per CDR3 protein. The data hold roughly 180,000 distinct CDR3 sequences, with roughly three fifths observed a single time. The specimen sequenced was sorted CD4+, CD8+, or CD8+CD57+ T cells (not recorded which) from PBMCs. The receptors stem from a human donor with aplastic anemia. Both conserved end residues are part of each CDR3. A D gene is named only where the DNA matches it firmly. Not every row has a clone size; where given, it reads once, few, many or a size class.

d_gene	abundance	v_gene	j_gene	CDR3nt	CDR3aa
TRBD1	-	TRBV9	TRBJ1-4	TGTGCCAGCAGCGTAGAAGGGGGCGAGGACACTGAAAAACTGTTTTTT	CASSVEGGEDTEKLFF
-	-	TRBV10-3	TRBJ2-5	TGTGCCATCAGTGAGTCTACAGGACAAGAGACCCAGTACTTC	CAISESTGQETQYF
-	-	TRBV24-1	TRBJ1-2	TGTGCCACCAGTGATTTGTACACCACGGGTGGCTACACCTTC	CATSDLYTTGGYTF
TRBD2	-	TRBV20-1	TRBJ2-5	TGCAGTGCTAGAGGGTTGCGACTAGCGGGCCAAGAGACCCAGTACTTC	CSARGLRLAGQETQYF
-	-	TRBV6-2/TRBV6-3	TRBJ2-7	TGTGCCAGCAGCCACGGGTCCGAGCAGTACTTC	CASSHGSEQYF
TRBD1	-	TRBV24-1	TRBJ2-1	TGTGCCACCAGTGAAGGACAGGGACTGGTTTCCTACAATGAGCAGTTCTTC	CATSEGQGLVSYNEQFF
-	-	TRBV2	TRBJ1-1	TGTGCCAGCAGTGCGCAGGGGACTCACACTGAAGCTTTCTTT	CASSAQGTHTEAFF
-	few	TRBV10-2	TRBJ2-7	TGCGCCAGCAGAAACACCCGGTACGAGCAGTACTTC	CASRNTRYEQYF
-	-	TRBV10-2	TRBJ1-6	TGCGCCAGCATGGGCGAAAAAAGGGGGTCACCCCTCCACTTT	CASMGEKRGSPLHF
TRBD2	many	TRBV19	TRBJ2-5	TGTGCCAGTAGTATAGCGGGAAGACTAGCTGCGGAGACCCAGTACTTC	CASSIAGRLAAETQYF
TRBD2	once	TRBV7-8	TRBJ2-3	TGTGCCAGCAGCCTCAGACTAGCGGGGGACACAGATACGCAGTATTTT	CASSLRLAGDTDTQYF
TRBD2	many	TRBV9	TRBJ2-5	TGTGCCAGCAGCAGAACTCCTAGCGGGGAGGTCCAAGAGACCCAGTACTTC	CASSRTPSGEVQETQYF
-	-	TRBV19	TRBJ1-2	TGTGCCAGTAGTATGATACAGGAAGGTTATGGCTACACCTTC	CASSMIQEGYGYTF
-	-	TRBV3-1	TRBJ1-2	TGTGCCAGCAGCTCCTCGAAGTCGGGCTATGGCTACACCTTC	CASSSSKSGYGYTF
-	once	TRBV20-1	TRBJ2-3	TGCAGTGCTAGAGAGGGGGGAAGCACAGATACGCAGTATTTT	CSAREGGSTDTQYF
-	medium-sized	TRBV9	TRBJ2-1	TGTGCCAGCAGTGAAGGGCCTCTGGGGTCCTACAATGAGCAGTTCTTC	CASSEGPLGSYNEQFF
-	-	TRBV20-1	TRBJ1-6	TGCAGTGCTAGTAGGGATTCATCAACCCTCCACTTT	CSASRDSSTLHF
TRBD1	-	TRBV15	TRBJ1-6	TGTGCCACCAGCAGAGATCGTCAGGGGGGCTCACCCCTCCACTTT	CATSRDRQGGSPLHF
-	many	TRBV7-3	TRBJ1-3	TGTGCCAGCAGCCCGGACGGATCTGGAAACACCATATATTTT	CASSPDGSGNTIYF
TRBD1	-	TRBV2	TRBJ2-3	TGTGCCAGCAGACGGGACAGGGATACAGATACGCAGTATTTT	CASRRDRDTDTQYF
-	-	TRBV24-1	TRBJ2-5	TGTGCCACCAGTGCTGATTTGGGCGGCCAAGAGACCCAGTACTTC	CATSADLGGQETQYF
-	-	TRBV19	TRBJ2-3	TGTGCCAGTAGCTTAAGTGGCTCTGGTACGCAGTATTTT	CASSLSGSGTQYF
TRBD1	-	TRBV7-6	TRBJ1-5	TGTGCCAGCAGCCCCAGGGGAGGACAGGTGGGCAATCAGCCCCAGCATTTT	CASSPRGGQVGNQPQHF
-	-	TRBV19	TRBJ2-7	TGTGCCAGTAGTCCTGCTAGACACTACGAGCAGTACTTC	CASSPARHYEQYF
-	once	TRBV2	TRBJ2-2	TGTGCCAGCAGCGGACCCGTTACGGACACCGGGGAGCTGTTTTTT	CASSGPVTDTGELFF
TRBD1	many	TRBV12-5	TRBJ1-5	TGTGCTAGTGTTAATCCGGGACAGGGAGGTGCAGGCAATCAGCCCCAGCATTTT	CASVNPGQGGAGNQPQHF